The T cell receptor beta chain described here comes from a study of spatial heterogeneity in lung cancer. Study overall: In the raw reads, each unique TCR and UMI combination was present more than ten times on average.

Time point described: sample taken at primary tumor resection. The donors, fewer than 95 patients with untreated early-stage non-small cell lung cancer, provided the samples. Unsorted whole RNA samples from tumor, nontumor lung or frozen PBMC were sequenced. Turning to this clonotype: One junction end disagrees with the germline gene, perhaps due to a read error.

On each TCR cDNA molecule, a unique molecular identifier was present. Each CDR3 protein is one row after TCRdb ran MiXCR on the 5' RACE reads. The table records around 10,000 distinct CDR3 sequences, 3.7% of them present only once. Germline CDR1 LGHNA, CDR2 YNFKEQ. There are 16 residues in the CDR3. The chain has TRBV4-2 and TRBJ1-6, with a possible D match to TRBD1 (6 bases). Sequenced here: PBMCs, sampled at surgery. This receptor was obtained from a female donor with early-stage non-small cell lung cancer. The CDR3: CASCQDAGVRHSPLHF. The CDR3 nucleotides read TGTGCCAGCTGCCAAGATGCAGGGGTTCGACATTCACCCCTCCACTTT.